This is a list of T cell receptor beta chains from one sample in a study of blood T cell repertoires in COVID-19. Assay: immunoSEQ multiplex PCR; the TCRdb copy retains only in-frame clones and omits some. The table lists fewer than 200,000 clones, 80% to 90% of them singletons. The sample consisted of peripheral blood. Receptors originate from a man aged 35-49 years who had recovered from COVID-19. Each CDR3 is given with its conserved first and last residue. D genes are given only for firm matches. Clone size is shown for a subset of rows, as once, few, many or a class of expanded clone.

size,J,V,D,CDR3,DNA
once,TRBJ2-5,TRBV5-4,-,CASSPGGTTQETQYF,TGTGCCAGCAGCCCCGGGGGGACAACACAAGAGACCCAGTACTTC
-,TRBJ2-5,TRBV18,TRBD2,CASSPGRLAGGIETQYF,TGTGCCAGCTCACCCGGACGACTAGCGGGAGGGATCGAGACCCAGTACTTC
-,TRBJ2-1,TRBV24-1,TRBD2,CATSDPGVSGRVDEQFF,TGTGCCACCAGTGACCCCGGGGTTAGCGGGAGGGTCGATGAGCAGTTCTTC
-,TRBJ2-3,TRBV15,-,CATSRGQQSRNTQYF,TGTGCCACCAGTAGAGGACAGCAGAGCAGGAATACGCAGTATTTT
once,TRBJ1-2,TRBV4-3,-,CASSHQVRAVNYGYTF,TGCGCCAGCAGCCACCAGGTGAGGGCGGTTAACTATGGCTACACCTTC
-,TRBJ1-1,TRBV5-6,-,CASSPQGSRTEAFF,TGTGCCAGCAGCCCCCAGGGTTCGAGAACTGAAGCTTTCTTT
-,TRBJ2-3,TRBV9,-,CASSVNPWERVTDTQYF,TGTGCCAGCAGCGTAAACCCCTGGGAGAGAGTCACAGATACGCAGTATTTT
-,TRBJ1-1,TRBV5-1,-,CASSLAGDSEAFF,TGCGCCAGCAGCTTGGCCGGAGACAGCGAAGCTTTCTTT
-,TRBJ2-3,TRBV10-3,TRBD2,CAISEGGGTDTQYF,TGTGCCATCAGTGAGGGCGGGGGTACAGATACGCAGTATTTT
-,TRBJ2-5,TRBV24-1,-,CATSDPQGPGETQYF,TGTGCCACCAGTGATCCCCAGGGCCCCGGGGAGACCCAGTACTTC
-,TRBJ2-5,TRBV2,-,CASSYTREETQYF,TGTGCCAGCAGTTACACTAGAGAAGAGACCCAGTACTTC
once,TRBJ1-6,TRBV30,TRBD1,CASTTGVNSPLHF,TGTGCCTCCACGACAGGGGTAAATTCACCCCTCCACTTT
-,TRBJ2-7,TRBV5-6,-,CASSLSGSTGTYEQYF,TGTGCCAGCAGCTTAAGCGGGTCGACAGGGACCTACGAGCAGTACTTC
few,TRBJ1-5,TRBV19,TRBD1,CASQPGTDQPQHF,TGTGCCAGTCAACCCGGGACAGATCAGCCCCAGCATTTT
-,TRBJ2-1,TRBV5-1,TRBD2,CASSPRWREGHGSSYNEQFF,TGCGCCAGCAGCCCTCGCTGGCGGGAGGGCCATGGAAGCTCCTACAATGAGCAGTTCTTC
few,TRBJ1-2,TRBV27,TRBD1,CASSTGGEGYGYTF,TGTGCCAGCTCGACAGGGGGAGAGGGCTATGGCTACACCTTC
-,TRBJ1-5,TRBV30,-,CAWRDGQSYSNQPQHF,TGTGCCTGGAGGGACGGACAGTCGTATAGCAATCAGCCCCAGCATTTT
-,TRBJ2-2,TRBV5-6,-,CASSRTGGSTGELFF,TGTGCCAGCAGCCGAACAGGAGGGAGCACCGGGGAGCTGTTTTTT
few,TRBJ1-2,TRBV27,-,CASSSSPGEYGYTF,TGTGCCAGCAGTTCCTCCCCAGGGGAGTATGGCTACACCTTC
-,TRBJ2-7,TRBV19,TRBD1,CASTPGTGIHEQYF,TGTGCCAGTACCCCCGGGACAGGGATACACGAGCAGTACTTC
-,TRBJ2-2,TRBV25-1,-,CASSATLTGWAGELFF,TGTGCCAGCAGCGCGACCCTAACAGGGTGGGCCGGGGAGCTGTTTTTT
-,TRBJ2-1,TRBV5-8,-,CASSLADTSNEQFF,TGTGCCAGCAGCTTGGCAGACACCTCCAATGAGCAGTTCTTC
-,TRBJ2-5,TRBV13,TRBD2,CASRFSGGTEETQYF,TGTGCCAGCAGGTTTAGCGGGGGGACGGAAGAGACCCAGTACTTC
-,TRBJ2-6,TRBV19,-,CASSIFPRGSGANVLTF,TGTGCCAGTAGTATATTCCCTAGGGGATCTGGGGCCAACGTCCTGACTTTC
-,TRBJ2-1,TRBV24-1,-,CATSDRKRKTGEQFF,TGTGCCACCAGTGACCGAAAGCGGAAGACGGGTGAGCAGTTCTTC
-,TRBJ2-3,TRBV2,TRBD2,CASSGRLAGTDTQYF,TGTGCCAGCAGTGGACGACTAGCGGGAACGGATACGCAGTATTTT
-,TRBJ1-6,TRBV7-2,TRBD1,CASSLAGQGNSPLHF,TGTGCCAGCAGCTTAGCGGGACAGGGGAATTCACCCCTCCACTTT
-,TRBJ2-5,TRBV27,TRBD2,CASSPWGTSGAETQYF,TGTGCCAGCAGTCCTTGGGGGACTAGCGGGGCAGAGACCCAGTACTTC
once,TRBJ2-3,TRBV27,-,CASSSGPVATDTQYF,TGTGCCAGCAGTTCAGGGCCAGTGGCCACAGATACGCAGTATTTT
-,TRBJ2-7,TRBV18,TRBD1,CASSLDRGSYEQYF,TGTGCCAGCTCACTCGACAGGGGCTCCTACGAGCAGTACTTC
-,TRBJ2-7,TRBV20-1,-,CSASSQSYEQYF,TGCAGTGCTAGTAGCCAATCCTACGAGCAGTACTTC
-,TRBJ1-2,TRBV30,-,CAWSARAGYTF,TGTGCCTGGAGTGCCAGGGCTGGCTACACCTTC
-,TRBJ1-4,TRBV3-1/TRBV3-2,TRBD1,CASSQERTGGEKLFF,TGTGCCAGCAGCCAAGAGAGGACAGGTGGTGAAAAACTGTTTTTT
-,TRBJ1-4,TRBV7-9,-,CASSLGGVREKLFF,TGTGCCAGCAGTTTAGGGGGGGTTCGTGAAAAACTGTTTTTT
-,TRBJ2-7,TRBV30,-,CAWGKGWEQYF,TGTGCCTGGGGGAAGGGGTGGGAGCAGTACTTC
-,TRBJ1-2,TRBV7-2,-,CASSLQGANYGYTF,TGTGCCAGCAGCCTACAGGGAGCTAACTATGGCTACACCTTC
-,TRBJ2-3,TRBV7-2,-,CASSWMRHTVGADTQYF,TGTGCCAGCAGCTGGATGCGCCATACGGTAGGGGCAGATACGCAGTATTTT
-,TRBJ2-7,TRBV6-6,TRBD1,CASRQPGQGSYEQYF,TGTGCCAGCAGGCAACCGGGACAGGGCTCCTACGAGCAGTACTTC
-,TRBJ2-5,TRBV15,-,CATSRINSPQETQYF,TGTGCCACCAGCAGAATCAACTCTCCCCAAGAGACCCAGTACTTC
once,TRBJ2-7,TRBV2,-,CASRDRSSYEQYF,TGTGCCAGCAGAGACAGATCCAGCTACGAGCAGTACTTC
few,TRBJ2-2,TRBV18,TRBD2,CASSPRSSGTNTGELFF,TGTGCCAGCTCACCACGCTCTAGCGGGACGAACACCGGGGAGCTGTTTTTT
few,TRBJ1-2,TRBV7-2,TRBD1,CASSPTGDVYGYTF,TGTGCCAGCAGTCCCACAGGGGATGTTTATGGCTACACCTTC
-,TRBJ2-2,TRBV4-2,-,CASSQVAAVNTGELFF,TGTGCCAGCAGCCAAGTGGCCGCCGTGAACACCGGGGAGCTGTTTTTT
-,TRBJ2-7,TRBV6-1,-,CASSDFSSGHLAGNF,TGTGCCAGCAGTGATTTCAGCTCGGGACACTTAGCGGGCAACTTC
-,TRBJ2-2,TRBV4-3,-,CASSQVLAGTGELFF,TGCGCCAGCAGCCAAGTCCTGGCGGGGACCGGGGAGCTGTTTTTT